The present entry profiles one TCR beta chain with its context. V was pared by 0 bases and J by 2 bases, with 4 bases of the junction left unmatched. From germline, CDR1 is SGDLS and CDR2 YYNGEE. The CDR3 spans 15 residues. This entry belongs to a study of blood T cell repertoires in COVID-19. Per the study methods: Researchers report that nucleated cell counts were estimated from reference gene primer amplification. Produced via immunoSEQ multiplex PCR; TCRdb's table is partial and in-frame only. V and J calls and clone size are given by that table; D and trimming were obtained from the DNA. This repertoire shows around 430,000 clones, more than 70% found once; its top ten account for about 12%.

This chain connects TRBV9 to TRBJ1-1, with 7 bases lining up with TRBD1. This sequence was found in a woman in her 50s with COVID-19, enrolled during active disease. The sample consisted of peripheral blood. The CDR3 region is CASSVGRGPNTEAFF. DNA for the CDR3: TGTGCCAGCAGCGTAGGGAGGGGGCCTAACACTGAAGCTTTCTTT. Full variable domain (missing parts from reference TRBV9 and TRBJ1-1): DSGVTQTPKHLITATGQRVTLRCSPRSGDLSVYWYQQSLDQGLQFLIQYYNGEERAKGNILERFSAQQFPDLHSELNLSSLELGDSALYFCASSVGRGPNTEAFFGQGTRLTVV.